This T cell receptor (beta chain) comes out of a study of shared clonotypes between healthy human individuals. Study results and caveats: Several donors held about 5% of naive CD4 clonotypes in common.

Assay: immunoSEQ multiplex PCR; the TCRdb copy retains only in-frame clones and omits some. The data contain roughly 200,000 clones, about 66% of them singletons. Trimming stripped 4 bases from V and 6 bases from J, with 20 bases between. The germline V gene encodes CDR1 SGHTS and CDR2 YDEGEE. The CDR3 totals 15 residues. A word on this clone: Its antigen is not identified.

The study separated CD4+ cells into CD45RA+ naive and CD45RA-negative memory subsets. V usage is TRBV5-8 and J usage is TRBJ2-7; tentative D call: TRBD2 (5 bases). The sequenced sample consisted of memory CD4+ T cells sorted from blood. The subset: CD45RA-negative fraction. This receptor was taken from a young man in good health. The DNA of the CDR3 is TGTGCCAGCAGCCCTGGGGAACGGCTAGCCGGCGAGCAGTACTTC. Translated, it gives CASSPGERLAGEQYF. The variable domain in full, with the rest retrieved from reference TRBV5-8 and TRBJ2-7, is EAGVTQSPTHLIKTRGQQATLRCSPISGHTSVYWYQQALGLGLQFLLWYDEGEERNRGNFPPRFSGRQFPNYSSELNVNALELEDSALYLCASSPGERLAGEQYFGPGTRLTVT.